This T cell receptor (beta chain) was captured in a study of blood T cell repertoires in COVID-19. Original methodology: From reference gene primer amplification, estimates of nucleated cell counts were derived. Profiling relied on immunoSEQ multiplex PCR, and the TCRdb table lists in-frame clones only, not all of them. The V and J calls and the clone size are those of that table, but D and trimming were determined from the DNA. The table lists fewer than 500,000 clones, 80% to 90% of them singletons. Categorization into cohorts depended on clinical history that participants reported. Symptom resolution, clearance, or two negative PCRs marked the recovered donors of Cohort 3. The clonotype originates from a man aged 25 to 45 who had recovered from COVID-19. Specimen: PBMCs or T cells enriched from blood (not recorded which).

CDR3 nucleotide sequence: TGTGCCAGCAGTGGAGGGTCCCGTAGCACAGATACGCAGTATTTT. It encodes CASSGGSRSTDTQYF. The V call is TRBV2, the J call TRBJ2-3, with TRBD2 as a possible D gene (5 bases). The CDR3 contains 15 residues. Per the germline V gene, CDR1 is SNHLY and CDR2 is FYNNEI. V was clipped by 4 bases and J by 0 bases, with 11 bases between them.